Listed below are T cell receptor beta chains from one sample, sequenced in a study of blood T cell repertoires in COVID-19. Sequencing used immunoSEQ multiplex PCR; TCRdb keeps in-frame clones, though not all of them. Among some 200,000 clones listed, more than 75% were seen once. The source material was peripheral blood. These receptors all come from a young man with active or convalescent COVID-19. Both conserved end residues are part of each CDR3. D genes are given only for firm matches. The size entry is marked missing in some rows and otherwise reads once, few, many or a size class.

d_call | clone_size | j_call | cdr3_length | v_call | cdr3_aa | cdr3_nt
NA | NA | TRBJ1-6 | 19 | TRBV2 | CASSAVSKYSTSLYSPLHF | TGTGCCAGCAGTGCAGTTTCGAAATATTCCACCTCCCTCTATTCACCCCTCCACTTT
NA | few | TRBJ2-3 | 15 | TRBV6-4 | CASSDGVGARDTQYF | TGTGCCAGCAGTGACGGGGTTGGGGCGAGAGATACGCAGTATTTT
NA | NA | TRBJ1-1 | 18 | TRBV7-2 | CASSLYGWIGGSNTEAFF | TGTGCCAGCAGCTTATATGGGTGGATAGGAGGGTCGAACACTGAAGCTTTCTTT
NA | few | TRBJ2-2 | 13 | TRBV2 | CASSRRESGELFF | TGTGCCAGCAGTCGCAGGGAAAGCGGGGAGCTGTTTTTT
NA | NA | TRBJ2-3 | 17 | TRBV4-1 | CASSQETQYYSTDTQYF | TGCGCCAGCAGCCAAGAAACACAATATTATAGCACAGATACGCAGTATTTT
NA | NA | TRBJ1-6 | 13 | TRBV27 | CASSWDNNSPLHF | TGTGCCAGCAGTTGGGACAATAATTCACCCCTCCACTTT
TRBD2 | NA | TRBJ2-2 | 17 | TRBV4-2 | CASSQELLAGRTGELFF | TGTGCCAGCAGCCAAGAGTTACTAGCGGGACGAACCGGGGAGCTGTTTTTT
TRBD2 | NA | TRBJ2-7 | 16 | TRBV3-1/TRBV3-2 | CASSPLGLAGGPEQYF | TGTGCCAGCAGCCCCTTAGGACTAGCGGGAGGCCCCGAGCAGTACTTC
NA | NA | TRBJ1-4 | 16 | TRBV4-1 | CASSQEGGISHEKLFF | TGCGCCAGCAGCCAAGAAGGAGGGATATCCCATGAAAAACTGTTTTTT
NA | NA | TRBJ2-2 | 12 | TRBV5-1 | CASMRNTGELFF | TGCGCCAGCATGCGGAACACCGGGGAGCTGTTTTTT
TRBD2 | NA | TRBJ2-5 | 15 | TRBV6-6 | CASSYPQRGQETQYF | TGTGCCAGCAGTTACCCCCAGCGGGGGCAAGAGACCCAGTACTTC
NA | NA | TRBJ1-2 | 15 | TRBV13 | CASSLSRELNYGYTF | TGTGCCAGCAGCTTAAGCAGGGAACTTAACTATGGCTACACCTTC
NA | once | TRBJ1-2 | 13 | TRBV27 | CASSSQGSYGYTF | TGTGCCAGCAGTTCACAGGGCTCCTATGGCTACACCTTC
TRBD1 | once | TRBJ2-3 | 14 | TRBV3-1/TRBV3-2 | CASSRSQGADTQYF | TGTGCCAGCAGCCGGTCCCAGGGGGCAGATACGCAGTATTTT
NA | NA | TRBJ1-4 | 14 | TRBV11-2 | CASRRRGANEKLFF | TGTGCCAGCAGAAGGAGAGGTGCTAATGAAAAACTGTTTTTT
NA | NA | TRBJ1-3 | 15 | TRBV18 | CASSTSGEGGNTIYF | TGTGCCAGCTCTACCTCAGGGGAAGGTGGAAACACCATATATTTT